Below are 21 T cell receptor beta chains sequenced from a single sample in a study of regulatory T cells in long-lasting Graves disease. Time point denoted: newly diagnosed GD, antithyroid drugs for less than 3 months. Making the TCR library involved RNA that had been extracted from PBMCs. Sequencing libraries for TCR beta were prepared with iRepertoire HTBI primers and Arm-PCR of CDR3 regions. TCRdb reprocessed the multiplex PCR reads via MiXCR and lists one record per CDR3 protein. The sample includes 390,000 or so distinct CDR3 sequences, about an eighth of them seen just once. This same sample was also taken into another study, of T cells in Graves' hyperthyroidism and ophthalmopathy.

The input for sequencing was peripheral blood mononuclear cells (PBMCs), taken at new diagnosis, from a patient treated with antithyroid drugs. The source is a woman younger than 30 with Graves disease.

This clonotype was recorded many times. The chain uses TRBV5-1 and TRBJ2-5, with a weak D call TRBD1 (6 bases). V gave up 4 bases and J gave up 5 bases, with 21 bases separating them. Germline assignment: CDR1 SGHRS and CDR2 YFSETQ. The CDR3 sequence is 16 residues long. The CDR3 coding sequence is TGCGCCAGCAGCCCCTTTTGGGCAGGGGTTGAGGAGACCCAGTACTTC. The encoded protein is CASSPFWAGVEETQYF. Filled out from reference TRBV5-1 and TRBJ2-5, the complete variable domain reads KAGVTQTPRYLIKTRGQQVTLSCSPISGHRSVSWYQQTPGQGLQFLFEYFSETQRNKGNFPGRFSGRQFSNSRSEMNVSTLELGDSALYLCASSPFWAGVEETQYFGPGTRLLVL.

This clonotype has ten or more counts. The chain combines TRBV5-5 with TRBJ1-6; D unresolved. Trimming stripped 1 base from V and 8 bases from J, with 13 bases between. There are 15 residues in the CDR3. CDR1 and CDR2 (germline): SGHKS, YYEKEE (reference sequence). CDR3 sequence (DNA): TGTGCCAGCAGCTTGAAGCCATGGAATGATTCACCCCTCCACTTT. Translated, it gives CASSLKPWNDSPLHF.

This clonotype was recorded at least ten times. The chain carries TRBV11-2 and TRBJ1-2, with D perhaps matching TRBD1 (6 bases). CDR3 length: 13 residues. Looked up from germline, CDR1 is SGHAT and CDR2 is FQNNGV. V gave up 6 bases and J gave up 10 bases, with 18 bases separating them. The CDR3 region has the DNA TGTGCCAGCAGTTTTCCTGGGGACATCGACTACACCTTC. Amino acid sequence: CASSFPGDIDYTF.

The table lists this clonotype with a few counts. J is TRBJ2-2 and V is TRBV5-1; no clear D. V lost 0 bases to trimming and J lost 5 bases, with 5 bases between them. Germline V gene lookup returns CDR1 SGHRS and CDR2 YFSETQ. The CDR3 has 13 residues. The CDR3 nucleotides read TGCGCCAGCAGCTTGGTCCAGACCGGGGAGCTGTTTTTT. Amino acids: CASSLVQTGELFF. The full variable domain, completed using reference TRBV5-1 and TRBJ2-2, is KAGVTQTPRYLIKTRGQQVTLSCSPISGHRSVSWYQQTPGQGLQFLFEYFSETQRNKGNFPGRFSGRQFSNSRSEMNVSTLELGDSALYLCASSLVQTGELFFGEGSRLTVL.

Ten or more counts support this clonotype. The rearrangement uses TRBV28 and TRBJ1-2; D is perhaps TRBD1 (5 bases). Per germline, CDR1 MDHEN and CDR2 SYDVKM. The CDR3 covers 17 residues. With 6 bases removed from V and 3 bases from J, the gap between germline ends came to 23 bases. CDR3 sequence reads: CASSLRTPGGVYYGYTF. In DNA form, the CDR3 reads TGTGCCAGCAGCCTCAGAACGCCCGGGGGGGTTTACTATGGCTACACCTTC.

This clonotype was seen repeatedly, ten times or more. V and J are TRBV7-9 and TRBJ1-2; weak D call: TRBD1 (5 bases). The CDR3 runs to 13 residues. With 3 bases removed from V and 8 bases from J, the gap between germline ends came to 13 bases. Germline CDR1 reads SEHNR; CDR2 reads FQNEAQ (reference sequence). In DNA form, the CDR3 reads TGTGCCAGCAGCTTGGGGCTTGCTAAGGGCTACACCTTC. It translates to CASSLGLAKGYTF. Based on the CDR3 plus reference TRBV7-9 and TRBJ1-2, the full variable domain is DTGVSQNPRHKITKRGQNVTFRCDPISEHNRLYWYRQTLGQGPEFLTYFQNEAQLEKSRLLSDRFSAERPKGSFSTLEIQRTEQGDSAMYLCASSLGLAKGYTFGSGTRLTVV.

In its sample, this clonotype was seen a few times. This sequence joins TRBV4-2 and TRBJ1-6, with no clear D. V shed 0 bases and J shed 10 bases, with 10 bases lying between them. Germline CDR1 is LGHNA and CDR2 is YNFKEQ. This CDR3 comprises 14 residues. The CDR3 DNA is TGTGCCAGCAGCCAAGATGTTCTGGGCTCACCCCTCCACTTT. Residues: CASSQDVLGSPLHF.

This clonotype came up many times. V gene TRBV7-2 combines with J gene TRBJ1-1; D gene uncertain. The germline gives CDR1 SGHTA, CDR2 FQGNSA. V lost 3 bases and J 5 bases, leaving 10 bases between the germline ends. The CDR3 length is 13 residues. CDR3 in amino acids: CASSFNPRTEAFF. CDR3 coding DNA: TGTGCCAGCAGCTTCAACCCGAGAACTGAAGCTTTCTTT. The entire variable domain, with the rest obtained from reference TRBV7-2 and TRBJ1-1, is as follows: GAGVSQSPSNKVTEKGKDVELRCDPISGHTALYWYRQSLGQGLEFLIYFQGNSAPDKSGLPSDRFSAERTGGSVSTLTIQRTQQEDSAVYLCASSFNPRTEAFFGQGTRLTVV.

The CDR3 reads CASSRQGRIKYEQYF. The CDR3 coding sequence is TGTGCCAGCAGTCGGCAGGGGCGAATCAAGTACGAGCAGTACTTC. The chain couples TRBV28 to TRBJ2-7, with D possibly TRBD1 on 6 matching bases. V was shortened by 5 bases and J by 4 bases, with 18 bases between the two germline ends. The germline V gene has CDR1 MDHEN and CDR2 SYDVKM. The CDR3 totals 15 residues.

Only a few counts were recorded for this clonotype. The V and J genes are TRBV9 and TRBJ2-2, with TRBD2 matching over 13 bases. Germline loops: CDR1 SGDLS, CDR2 YYNGEE. CDR3 length: 18 amino acids. After removal of 0 bases from V and 5 bases from J, the junction contained 7 bases not matched to a gene. CDR3 protein: CASSVELGLAGPTGELFF. CDR3 coding DNA: TGTGCCAGCAGCGTAGAACTGGGACTAGCGGGACCTACCGGGGAGCTGTTTTTT.

This rearrangement joins TRBV28 to TRBJ2-1, with 15 bases lining up with TRBD2. V dropped 4 bases and J dropped 0; count of bases not matched to a gene: 10. This CDR3 has 20 residues. The germline gives CDR1 MDHEN, CDR2 SYDVKM. CDR3 nucleotides: TGTGCCAGCAGTTATGGACTAGCGGGAGGGCCCTCGAACTCCTACAATGAGCAGTTCTTC. As protein: CASSYGLAGGPSNSYNEQFF.

The CDR3 protein is CASSPLPNGGGIVGTEAFF. CDR3 sequence (DNA): TGTGCCAGCTCACCCCTACCAAACGGGGGAGGGATAGTGGGCACTGAAGCTTTCTTT. V gene TRBV18 combines with J gene TRBJ1-1; D may be TRBD1 (5 bases). This CDR3 comprises 19 residues. Germline CDR1 is KGHSH and CDR2 is LQKENI. V was cut by 3 bases and J by 4 bases, with 27 bases left in between.

This clonotype showed up many times. The chain is built from TRBV28 and TRBJ2-7; TRBD2 is a possible D gene (6 bases). The germline CDR1 and CDR2 sequences are MDHEN and SYDVKM. This CDR3 has 15 amino acids. The ends were cut back, 6 bases at V and 2 bases at J, with 17 bases in the middle. CDR3 coding DNA: TGTGCCAGCAGCGACGACGGGCGGGGAACCTACGAGCAGTACTTC. It is translated as CASSDDGRGTYEQYF. The whole variable domain, remainder taken from reference TRBV28 and TRBJ2-7, is DVKVTQSSRYLVKRTGEKVFLECVQDMDHENMFWYRQDPGLGLRLIYFSYDVKMKEKGDIPEGYSVSREKKERFSLILESASTNQTSMYLCASSDDGRGTYEQYFGPGTRLTVT.

This clonotype occurred many times. The V and J genes are TRBV20-1 and TRBJ2-1; 7 bases are a match to TRBD2. With 3 bases clipped from V and 12 bases from J, the junction kept 5 bases outside the gene matches. Germline V lookup: CDR1 DFQATT, CDR2 SNEGSKA (reference sequence). There are 11 residues in the CDR3. The CDR3 coding sequence is TGCAGTGCTAGCAGCGGGACGGGGCAGTTCTTC. This encodes CSASSGTGQFF.

This clonotype was seen at least ten times. This chain connects TRBV27 to TRBJ2-2; 8 nucleotides agree with TRBD2. The CDR3 contains 16 residues. Trimming cost V 8 bases and J 0 bases; bases outside gene matches: 8. The germline CDR1 and CDR2 sequences are MNHEY and SMNVEV (reference sequence). The CDR3 loop reads CASHETGLANTGELFF. The CDR3 DNA follows: TGTGCCAGCCACGAGACGGGACTAGCGAACACCGGGGAGCTGTTTTTT.

The sample holds many counts of this clonotype. The genes are TRBV11-2 and TRBJ1-1, with D perhaps TRBD1 (5 bases). V shed 5 bases and J shed 8 bases, with 15 bases lying between them. Germline CDR1 is SGHAT and CDR2 is FQNNGV. The CDR3 runs to 13 residues. CDR3 coding DNA: TGTGCCAGCAGCCTTACGTGGGGGTGGGAAGCTTTCTTT. Its protein product is CASSLTWGWEAFF. Filled out from reference TRBV11-2 and TRBJ1-1, the complete variable domain reads EAGVAQSPRYKIIEKRQSVAFWCNPISGHATLYWYQQILGQGPKLLIQFQNNGVVDDSQLPKDRFSAERLKGVDSTLKIQPAKLEDSAVYLCASSLTWGWEAFFGQGTRLTVV.

This clonotype was found a few times. The chain combines TRBV13 with TRBJ2-7; the D gene is possibly TRBD1 (6 bases). Germline assignment: CDR1 PRHDT and CDR2 FYEKMQ (reference sequence). V lost 6 bases and J 12 bases, leaving 18 bases between the germline ends. CDR3 length equals 12 residues. The CDR3 DNA reads TGTGCCAGCAGTAAAACAGGGACCATACGGTACTTC. The encoded protein is CASSKTGTIRYF.

This clonotype was counted many times. The chain has TRBV12-3 or TRBV12-4 and TRBJ2-7, with D hard to call. V lost 3 bases, J lost 3 bases, and 12 bases lay in between. CDR3 length equals 14 residues. CDR3 bases: TGTGCCAGCAGTTTGTCTGTAGGCGGCTACGAGCAGTACTTC. Protein product: CASSLSVGGYEQYF.

This clonotype has more than one count but fewer than ten. The gene calls are TRBV20-1 and TRBJ2-7; tentative D call: TRBD2 (5 bases). CDR1 is DFQATT, CDR2 SNEGSKA, per germline (reference sequence). The CDR3 has 13 residues. The V end was cut by 6 bases, the J end by 4 bases, with 16 bases between. CDR3 sequence reads: CSAVGARGYEQYF. CDR3 nucleotide sequence: TGCAGTGCCGTCGGTGCACGAGGGTACGAGCAGTACTTC.

The chain couples TRBV19 to TRBJ2-5; 7 bases agree with TRBD1. This CDR3 is 16 amino acids long. Germline V gene sequence: CDR1 LNHDA, CDR2 SQIVND (reference sequence). J gave up 5 bases and V 4 bases, and 13 bases lay outside the gene matches. The CDR3 nucleotides read TGTGCCAGTAGTACAGGACAGGACCCTGGTTCGGAGACCCAGTACTTC. This codes for CASSTGQDPGSETQYF.

This clonotype occurred many times. The rearrangement links TRBV20-1 to TRBJ1-1, with D possibly matching TRBD1 (5 bases). The CDR3 sequence is 12 residues long. Germline V gene lookup returns CDR1 DFQATT and CDR2 SNEGSKA (reference sequence). The V gene lost 6 bases and the J gene lost 11 bases, with 19 bases spanning the gap. CDR3 amino acids: CSASGPRLDAFF. Written as DNA, the CDR3 is TGCAGTGCCTCGGGGCCCCGGTTGGATGCTTTCTTT.